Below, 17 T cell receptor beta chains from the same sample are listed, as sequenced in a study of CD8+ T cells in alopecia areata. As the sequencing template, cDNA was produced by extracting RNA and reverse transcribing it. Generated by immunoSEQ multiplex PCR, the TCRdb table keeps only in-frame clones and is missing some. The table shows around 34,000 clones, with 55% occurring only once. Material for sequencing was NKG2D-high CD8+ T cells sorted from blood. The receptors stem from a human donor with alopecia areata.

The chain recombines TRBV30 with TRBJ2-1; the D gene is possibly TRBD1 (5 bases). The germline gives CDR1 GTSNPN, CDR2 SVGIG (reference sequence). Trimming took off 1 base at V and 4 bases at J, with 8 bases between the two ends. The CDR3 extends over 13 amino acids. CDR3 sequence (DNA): TGTGCCTGGAGTGCGACAGAATACAATGAGCAGTTCTTC. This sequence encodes CAWSATEYNEQFF.

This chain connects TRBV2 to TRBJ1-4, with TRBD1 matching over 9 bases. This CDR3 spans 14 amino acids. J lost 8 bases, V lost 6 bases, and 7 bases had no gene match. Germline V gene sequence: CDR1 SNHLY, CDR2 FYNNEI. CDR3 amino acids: CASRSQGAREKLFF. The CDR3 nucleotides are TGTGCCAGCAGATCACAGGGGGCGCGCGAAAAACTGTTTTTT.

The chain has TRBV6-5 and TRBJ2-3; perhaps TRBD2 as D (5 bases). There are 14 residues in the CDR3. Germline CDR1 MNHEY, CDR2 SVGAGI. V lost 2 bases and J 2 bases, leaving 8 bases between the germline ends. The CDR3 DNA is TGTGCCAGCAGTTACCTAGCAAACACAGATACGCAGTATTTT. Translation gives CASSYLANTDTQYF.

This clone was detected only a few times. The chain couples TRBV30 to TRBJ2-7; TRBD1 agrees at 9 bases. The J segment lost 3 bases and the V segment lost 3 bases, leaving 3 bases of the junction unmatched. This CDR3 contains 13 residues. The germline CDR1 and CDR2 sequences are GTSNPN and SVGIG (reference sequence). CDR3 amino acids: CAWSPGQGYEQYF. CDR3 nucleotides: TGTGCCTGGAGCCCGGGACAGGGCTACGAGCAGTACTTC.

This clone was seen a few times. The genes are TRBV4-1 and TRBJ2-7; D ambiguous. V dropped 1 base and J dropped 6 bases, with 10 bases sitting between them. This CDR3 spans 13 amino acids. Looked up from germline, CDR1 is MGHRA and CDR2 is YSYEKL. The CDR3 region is CASSQVPAGEQYF. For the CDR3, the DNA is TGCGCCAGCAGCCAAGTTCCGGCTGGCGAGCAGTACTTC.

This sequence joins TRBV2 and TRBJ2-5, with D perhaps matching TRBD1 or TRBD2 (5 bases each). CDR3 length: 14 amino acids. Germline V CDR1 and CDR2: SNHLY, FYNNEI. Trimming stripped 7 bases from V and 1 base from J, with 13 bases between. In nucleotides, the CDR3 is TGTGCCAGCACCGAGGGGTGGGGCCAAGAGACCCAGTACTTC. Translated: CASTEGWGQETQYF.

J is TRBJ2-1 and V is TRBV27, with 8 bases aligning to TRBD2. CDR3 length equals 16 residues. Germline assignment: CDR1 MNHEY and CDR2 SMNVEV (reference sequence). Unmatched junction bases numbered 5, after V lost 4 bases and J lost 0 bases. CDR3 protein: CASSSAGESSYNEQFF. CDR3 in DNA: TGTGCCAGCAGTTCAGCGGGGGAAAGCTCCTACAATGAGCAGTTCTTC.

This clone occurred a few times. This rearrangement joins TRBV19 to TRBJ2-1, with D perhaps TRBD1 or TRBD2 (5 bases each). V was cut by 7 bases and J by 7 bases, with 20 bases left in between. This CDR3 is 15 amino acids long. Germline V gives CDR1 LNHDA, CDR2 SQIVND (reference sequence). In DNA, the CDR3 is TGTGCCAGTATGATTGGGACCGCAGGAGTAAATGAGCAGTTCTTC. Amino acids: CASMIGTAGVNEQFF.

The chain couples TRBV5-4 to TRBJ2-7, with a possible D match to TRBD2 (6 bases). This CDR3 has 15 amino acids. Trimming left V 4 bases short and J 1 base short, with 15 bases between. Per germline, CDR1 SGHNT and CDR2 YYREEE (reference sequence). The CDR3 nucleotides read TGTGCCAGCAGCCCGCCGGGACTTGCTTCCTACGAGCAGTACTTC. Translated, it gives CASSPPGLASYEQYF.

The CDR3 DNA is TGCGCCAGCAGCCTGGACAGGGGGCACACAGATACGCAGTATTTT. Its protein product is CASSLDRGHTDTQYF. The chain is built from TRBV4-3 and TRBJ2-3, with TRBD1 matching 11 bases. Germline CDR1 is LGHNA and CDR2 is YSLEER. There are 15 residues in the CDR3. The junction had 2 bases not matched to a gene; V was cut back by 4 bases and J by 2 bases.

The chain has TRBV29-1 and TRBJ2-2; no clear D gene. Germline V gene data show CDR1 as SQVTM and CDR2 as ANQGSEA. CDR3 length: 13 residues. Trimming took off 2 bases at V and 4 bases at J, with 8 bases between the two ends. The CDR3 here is CSVEKGFTGELFF. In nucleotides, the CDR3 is TGCAGCGTTGAAAAAGGGTTCACCGGGGAGCTGTTTTTT.

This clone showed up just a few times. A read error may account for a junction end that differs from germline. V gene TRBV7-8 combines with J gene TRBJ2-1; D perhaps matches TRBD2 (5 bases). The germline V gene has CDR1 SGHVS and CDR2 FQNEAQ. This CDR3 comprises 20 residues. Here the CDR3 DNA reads TGTGCGAGCAGCTCCCCTCCGTTCAGTGTCTTGGGGAGAGGGTACAATGAGCAGTTCTTC. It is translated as CASSSPPFSVLGRGYNEQFF.

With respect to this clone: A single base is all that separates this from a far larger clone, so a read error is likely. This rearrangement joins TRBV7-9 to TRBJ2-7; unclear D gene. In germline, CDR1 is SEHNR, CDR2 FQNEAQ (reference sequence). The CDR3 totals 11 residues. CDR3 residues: CAGSSYYEQYF. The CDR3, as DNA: TGTGCCGGCAGCTCGTATTACGAGCAGTACTTC.

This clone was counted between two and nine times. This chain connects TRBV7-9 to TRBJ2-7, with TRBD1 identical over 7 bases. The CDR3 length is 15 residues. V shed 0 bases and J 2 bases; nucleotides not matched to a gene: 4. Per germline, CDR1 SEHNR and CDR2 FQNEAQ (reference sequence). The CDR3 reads CASSLAGQAAYEQYF. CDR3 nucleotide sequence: TGTGCCAGCAGCTTAGCCGGACAGGCCGCCTACGAGCAGTACTTC.

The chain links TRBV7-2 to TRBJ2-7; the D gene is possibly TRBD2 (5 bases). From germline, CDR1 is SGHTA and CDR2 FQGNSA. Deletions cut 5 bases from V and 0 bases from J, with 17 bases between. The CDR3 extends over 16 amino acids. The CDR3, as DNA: TGTGCCAGCAGCCCTGGCGTAGCGAGCGGCTCCTACGAGCAGTACTTC. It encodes CASSPGVASGSYEQYF.

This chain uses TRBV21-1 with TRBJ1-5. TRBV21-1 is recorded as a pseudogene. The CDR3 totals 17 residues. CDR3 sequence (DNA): TGTGCCAGCAGCAAAGTCGGGGAGGGGTTTAGCAATCAGCCCCAGCATTTT. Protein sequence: CASSKVGEGFSNQPQHF.

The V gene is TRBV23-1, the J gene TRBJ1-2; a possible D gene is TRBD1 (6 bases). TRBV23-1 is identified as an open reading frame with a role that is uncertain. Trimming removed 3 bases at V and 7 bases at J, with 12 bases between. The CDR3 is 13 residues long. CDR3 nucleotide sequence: TGCGCCAGCAGTCAGGCGGGGGGCGGTGGCTACACCTTC. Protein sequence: CASSQAGGGGYTF.